This T cell receptor beta chain was captured in a study of T cell repertoires in cytomegalovirus infection. Concerning this clonotype itself: Its target is not known.

The germline CDR1 and CDR2 sequences are SGHDT and YYEEEE. Trimming took 4 bases from V and 5 from J; bases not matched to a gene: 6. CDR3 length equals 14 residues. TCRdb reprocessed the reads via MiXCR and lists one record per CDR3 protein. The sample shows 750,000 to 950,000 distinct CDR3 sequences, just under 30% of them seen only once. The rearrangement uses TRBV5-6 and TRBJ2-5; 9 nucleotides agree with TRBD2. The source of this sequence is a human donor in good health (CMV status not recorded). Some clones in this sample may be carry-over from other donors' samples. Here the sequenced sample was cultured CD8+ T cells from PBMCs, taken from culture after CMV antigen stimulation. The CDR3 nucleotides are TGTGCCAGCAGCCTGCCGGGACTAGCTGAGACCCAGTACTTC. Translation gives CASSLPGLAETQYF.